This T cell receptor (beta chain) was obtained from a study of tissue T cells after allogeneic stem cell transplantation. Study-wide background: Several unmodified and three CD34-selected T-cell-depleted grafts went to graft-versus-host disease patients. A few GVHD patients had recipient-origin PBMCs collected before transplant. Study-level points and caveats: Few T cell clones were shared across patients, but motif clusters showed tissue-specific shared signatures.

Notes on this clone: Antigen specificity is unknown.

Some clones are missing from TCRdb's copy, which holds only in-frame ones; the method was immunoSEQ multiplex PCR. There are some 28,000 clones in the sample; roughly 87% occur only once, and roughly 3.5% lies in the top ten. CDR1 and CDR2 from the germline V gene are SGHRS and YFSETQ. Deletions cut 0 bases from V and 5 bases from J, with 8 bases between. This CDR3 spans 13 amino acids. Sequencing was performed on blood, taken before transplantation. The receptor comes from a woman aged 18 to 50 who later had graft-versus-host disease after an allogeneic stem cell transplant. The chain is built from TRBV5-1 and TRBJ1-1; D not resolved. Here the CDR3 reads CASSLAGVTEAFF. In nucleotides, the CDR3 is TGCGCCAGCAGCTTGGCCGGGGTGACTGAAGCTTTCTTT.